These 13 T cell receptor beta chains originate from one sample sequenced in a study of Graves' ophthalmopathy and Graves' hyperthyroidism. Beta-chain TCR CDR3 regions were amplified from RNA transcripts. RT-PCR with HTBI primers came first, then second-round multiplex PCR. In TCRdb, the multiplex PCR reads were re-called with MiXCR into one record per CDR3 protein. The data contain approximately 700,000 distinct CDR3 sequences, roughly 40% of them seen just once; the ten biggest clones take up 44%. The sequencing input was peripheral blood. The receptors were gathered from an adult man with Graves' ophthalmopathy.

The chain links TRBV10-3 to TRBJ2-7; D is possibly TRBD1 (6 bases). This CDR3 spans 15 amino acids. Germline V gene sequence: CDR1 ENHRY, CDR2 SYGVKD. V shed 3 bases and J shed 5 bases, with 17 bases lying between them. The CDR3 loop is CAISDFRGRENEQYF. DNA of the CDR3: TGTGCCATCAGTGATTTCAGGGGAAGAGAGAACGAGCAGTACTTC.

This clonotype was seen a handful of times. This rearrangement joins TRBV5-8 to TRBJ2-5, with TRBD1 identical over 7 bases. The CDR3 contains 15 residues. Losses at the gene ends were 2 bases for V and 0 bases for J; bases not matched to a gene: 4. Germline-derived CDR1 and CDR2 are SGHTS and YDEGEE. Here the CDR3 DNA reads TGTGCCAGCAGCTTAGGGGACAGTTACCAAGAGACCCAGTACTTC. Its protein is CASSLGDSYQETQYF.

This clonotype has at least ten counts. The chain carries TRBV7-6 and TRBJ2-7; either TRBD1 or TRBD2 may supply D (5 bases each). Germline values: CDR1 SGHVS, CDR2 FNYEAQ. Trimming took 5 bases from V and 3 from J, leaving 14 bases between them. This CDR3 region has 14 residues. CDR3 in DNA: TGTGCCAGCAGCCCAACCGGGACCCTCTACGAGCAGTACTTC. It is translated as CASSPTGTLYEQYF.

Of note for this clonotype: The germline gene is not matched at one end of the junction; a read error may be the cause. The chain links TRBV24-1 to TRBJ2-7, with 8 bases lining up with TRBD1. CDR1 and CDR2 (germline): KGHDR, SFDVKD. This CDR3 contains 13 residues. The CDR3 DNA reads as TGTGCCAGCAGTTGGACAGGGCCTTTGGAGCAGTACTTC. Translation gives CASSWTGPLEQYF.

This clonotype was found many times. The chain uses TRBV29-1 and TRBJ2-7; TRBD1 matches 8 bases. V lost 6 bases to trimming and J lost 4 bases; unmatched junction nucleotides: 8. Germline CDR1 SQVTM, CDR2 ANQGSEA. This CDR3 contains 13 residues. For the CDR3, the DNA is TGCAGCGTCCCCGGACAGGGATCTTACGAGCAGTACTTC. Protein product: CSVPGQGSYEQYF.

The table lists this clonotype with a few counts. The rearrangement joins TRBV10-3 to TRBJ1-5; unclear D gene. The ends were cut back, 10 bases at V and 2 bases at J, with 18 bases in the middle. Germline loops: CDR1 ENHRY, CDR2 SYGVKD. The CDR3 totals 15 residues. The CDR3 DNA follows: TGTGCCAGCACCCACACGGACGAAGGCAATCAGCCCCAGCATTTT. It translates to CASTHTDEGNQPQHF.

This clonotype showed up just a few times. The rearrangement joins TRBV29-1 to TRBJ2-5; 8 bases fit TRBD2. Germline V gives CDR1 SQVTM, CDR2 ANQGSEA. The CDR3 extends over 15 amino acids. V shed 7 bases, J shed 0 bases, and the junction held 10 bases outside the gene matches. CDR3 in amino acids: CSAEHGRGYQETQYF. The CDR3 bases are TGCAGCGCCGAACACGGGAGGGGGTACCAAGAGACCCAGTACTTC.

This clonotype was recorded many times. The rearrangement uses TRBV10-3 and TRBJ1-1; TRBD1 agrees at 7 bases. The V and J ends lost 10 bases and 4 bases, in that order; junction bases with no gene match: 12. The CDR3 extends over 14 amino acids. Germline-derived CDR1 and CDR2 are ENHRY and SYGVKD. For the CDR3, the DNA is TGTGCCACCGCAACAGGGGAGGTCGGCACTGAAGCTTTCTTT. Protein: CATATGEVGTEAFF.

Concerning this clonotype: Being one base from a much bigger clone, this may be a read error. The CDR3: CASSRGGPTGEQYF. CDR3 nucleotides: TGTGCCAGCAGCCGCGGGGGGCCGACAGGGGAGCAGTACTTC. The rearrangement links TRBV25-1 to TRBJ2-7; perhaps TRBD2 as D (8 bases). V lost 6 bases to trimming and J lost 7 bases, with 19 bases between them. The CDR3 loop spans 14 amino acids. Per germline, CDR1 MGHDK and CDR2 SYGVNS.

On this clonotype: A read error may be the cause here, since a much bigger clone is one base away. The V gene is TRBV11-1, the J gene TRBJ2-5; no clear D gene. Per germline, CDR1 SGHAT and CDR2 FQDESV (reference sequence). The length of the CDR3 is 15 residues. The V end was cut by 2 bases, the J end by 4 bases, with 14 bases between. The CDR3 loop is CASSLRRGRRETQYF. The DNA for the CDR3 is TGTGCCAGCAGCTTACGCCGTGGCCGTCGAGAGACCCAGTACTTC.

This clonotype was recorded many times. The chain uses TRBV7-6 and TRBJ1-5; D is ambiguous. Between the trimmed V and J ends, which lost 0 bases and 6 bases, there was a span of 15 bases. Germline assignment: CDR1 SGHVS and CDR2 FNYEAQ. The CDR3 is 16 residues long. The DNA of the CDR3 is TGTGCCAGCAGCTTAGCCTTCGGGGAGGGAAGTCAGCCCCAGCATTTT. As protein: CASSLAFGEGSQPQHF.

On this clonotype itself: One end of the junction varies from germline; a read error may be responsible. V is TRBV20-1 and J is TRBJ2-6; no firm D call. CDR3 length: 14 residues. Germline lookup yields CDR1 DFQATT and CDR2 SNEGSKA (reference sequence). The CDR3 bases are TGCAGTGCTACCCCCGATGCTAGGGCCAACGTCCCGACTTTC. Its translation: CSATPDARANVPTF.

This clonotype was found a few times. CDR3 sequence (DNA): TGTGCCAGCAGCTTAGGGGTGTTCGGAAACACCATATATTTT. It codes for CASSLGVFGNTIYF. This rearrangement joins TRBV11-2 to TRBJ1-3, with no clear D. Germline CDR1 reads SGHAT; CDR2 reads FQNNGV. The V gene lost 1 base and the J gene lost 4 bases, with 8 bases spanning the gap. The CDR3 extends over 14 amino acids.